Below are 25 T cell receptor beta chains sequenced from a single sample in a study of cytomegalovirus exposure and HLA in healthy donors. The assay was immunoSEQ multiplex PCR, and TCRdb's table has in-frame clones only and misses some. There are 180,000 or so clones in the sample; around 86% occur only once, and 6% to 8.5% lies in the top ten. Sequenced: PBMCs. These receptors were collected from a man aged 30 to 45 in good health and CMV-seropositive.

The chain carries TRBV19 and TRBJ2-7; no firm D call. Looked up from germline, CDR1 is LNHDA and CDR2 is SQIVND (reference sequence). This CDR3 has 14 residues. V was pared by 2 bases and J by 2 bases, with 10 bases between. This CDR3 is CASSIKYSPYEQYF. DNA of the CDR3: TGTGCCAGTAGTATAAAGTACAGTCCCTACGAGCAGTACTTC.

This chain connects TRBV30 to TRBJ2-1; 7 nucleotides agree with TRBD2. Germline values: CDR1 GTSNPN, CDR2 SVGIG (reference sequence). V dropped 7 bases and J dropped 4; count of bases not matched to a gene: 10. This CDR3 comprises 14 residues. The CDR3 protein is CASSVGGGYNEQFF. The CDR3 DNA is TGTGCCTCAAGTGTTGGGGGGGGTTACAATGAGCAGTTCTTC.

The chain employs TRBV5-1 and TRBJ2-7; tentatively, D is TRBD2 (6 bases). The germline V gene has CDR1 SGHRS and CDR2 YFSETQ. The V gene lost 0 bases and the J gene lost 2 bases, with 24 bases spanning the gap. This CDR3 region has 19 residues. CDR3 loop: CASSLGGLRTLNWAYEQYF. Written as DNA, the CDR3 is TGCGCCAGCAGCTTGGGGGGACTCCGGACCCTAAACTGGGCCTACGAGCAGTACTTC.

This clone has only one observation. The chain has TRBV5-1 and TRBJ2-3, with D perhaps being TRBD1 or TRBD2 (5 bases each). Germline V CDR1 and CDR2: SGHRS, YFSETQ. With 4 bases removed from V and 4 bases from J, the gap between germline ends came to 13 bases. CDR3 length: 14 residues. CDR3 loop: CASSPGTVADTQYF. In DNA, the CDR3 is TGCGCCAGCAGCCCCGGGACGGTGGCAGATACGCAGTATTTT.

CDR3 protein: CASSDGSTRMNTEAFF. The CDR3, as DNA: TGTGCCAGCAGCGACGGGAGCACAAGAATGAACACTGAAGCTTTCTTT. The gene calls are TRBV9 and TRBJ1-1; the D is unclear. Germline CDR1 reads SGDLS; CDR2 reads YYNGEE. This CDR3 is built from 16 residues. V gave up 3 bases and J gave up 0 bases, with 15 bases separating them.

V and J are TRBV19 and TRBJ1-2; 8 bases are shared with TRBD1. CDR3 size: 14 residues. With V trimmed by 7 bases and J by 8 bases, 12 bases remained unmatched. Germline CDR1 LNHDA, CDR2 SQIVND (reference sequence). CDR3 sequence: CASNPDRVSGGYTF. CDR3 sequence (DNA): TGTGCCAGTAACCCGGACAGGGTATCGGGCGGCTACACCTTC.

V gene TRBV4-1 combines with J gene TRBJ2-1; 11 bases are shared with TRBD2. The V segment lost 1 base and the J segment 6 bases; nucleotides outside the gene matches: 5. The CDR3 has 16 residues. From germline, CDR1 is MGHRA and CDR2 YSYEKL. The CDR3 region has the DNA TGCGCCAGCAGCCAAGGGGGACTAGCGGATACCAATGAGCAGTTCTTC. Its translation is CASSQGGLADTNEQFF.

The chain couples TRBV4-1 to TRBJ2-5; TRBD2 might be the D (6 bases). The CDR3 has 21 amino acids. CDR1 and CDR2 (germline): MGHRA, YSYEKL. Deletions cut 0 bases from V and 1 base from J, with 27 bases between. CDR3 region: CASSQDRGGIMSRGLQETQYF. As DNA, the CDR3 is TGCGCCAGCAGCCAAGATCGTGGGGGGATTATGTCGCGGGGCCTCCAAGAGACCCAGTACTTC.

The chain links TRBV11-3 to TRBJ1-6, with D perhaps TRBD1 (5 bases). This CDR3 spans 16 amino acids. The V end was cut by 5 bases, the J end by 5 bases, with 16 bases between. Germline lookup yields CDR1 SGHNT and CDR2 YENEEA. The CDR3 sequence: CASSALWGTNNSPLHF. The CDR3 DNA reads TGTGCCAGCAGCGCCTTGTGGGGGACCAATAATTCACCCCTCCACTTT.

The V gene is TRBV7-3, the J gene TRBJ2-3; D gene ambiguous. V was shortened by 1 base and J by 4 bases, with 9 bases between the two germline ends. Germline V lookup: CDR1 SGHTA, CDR2 FQGTGA. The CDR3 spans 14 residues. CDR3 loop: CASSLIGSPDTQYF. In nucleotides, the CDR3 is TGTGCCAGCAGCTTAATCGGTTCCCCAGATACGCAGTATTTT.

V is TRBV9 and J is TRBJ2-1; D gene unclear. This CDR3 spans 16 amino acids. Germline V gene sequence: CDR1 SGDLS, CDR2 YYNGEE. The V end lost 3 bases, the J end lost 5 bases, and 18 bases lay between the germline ends. The CDR3, as DNA: TGTGCCAGCAGCGGCGGACCAAAGAGCCGGGACAATGAGCAGTTCTTC. Its protein is CASSGGPKSRDNEQFF.

The chain uses TRBV5-6 and TRBJ1-2; no reliable D call. Per germline, CDR1 SGHDT and CDR2 YYEEEE. The CDR3 is 15 amino acids. V lost 8 bases and J 6 bases, leaving 23 bases between the germline ends. This chain's CDR3 is CASRSGPILSDGYTF. The CDR3 nucleotides are TGTGCCAGTAGAAGCGGACCTATCTTATCAGATGGCTACACCTTC.

Here the CDR3 DNA reads TGTGCCAGCAGCATGGACAGGGGACAACAGTCTCAAAAAAACATTCAGTACTTC. It is translated as CASSMDRGQQSQKNIQYF. The chain uses TRBV7-3 and TRBJ2-4; 9 nucleotides match TRBD1. The CDR3 has 18 amino acids. The J segment lost 4 bases and the V segment lost 5 bases, leaving 15 bases of the junction unmatched. CDR1 SGHTA and CDR2 FQGTGA come from the germline V gene. Full variable domain (outside the CDR3, taken from reference TRBV7-3 and TRBJ2-4): GAGVSQTPSNKVTEKGKYVELRCDPISGHTALYWYRQSLGQGPEFLIYFQGTGAADDSGLPNDRFFAVRPEGSVSTLKIQRTERGDSAVYLCASSMDRGQQSQKNIQYFGAGTRLSVL.

The table lists this clone with a few counts. V gene TRBV2 combines with J gene TRBJ1-2; 7 bases align to TRBD1. Germline CDR1 is SNHLY and CDR2 is FYNNEI. The V and J ends lost 9 bases and 6 bases, in that order; junction bases with no gene match: 7. The CDR3 covers 12 residues. The CDR3 here is CARTGIIHGYTF. CDR3 DNA sequence: TGTGCCAGGACAGGGATCATTCATGGCTACACCTTC. Filled out from reference TRBV2 and TRBJ1-2, the complete variable domain reads EPEVTQTPSHQVTQMGQEVILRCVPISNHLYFYWYRQILGQKVEFLVSFYNNEISEKSEIFDDQFSVERPDGSNFTLKIRSTKLEDSAMYFCARTGIIHGYTFGSGTRLTVV.

The rearrangement uses TRBV27 and TRBJ2-1; the match to TRBD2 covers 9 bases. Germline V gives CDR1 MNHEY, CDR2 SMNVEV (reference sequence). The trim removed 5 bases at V and 0 bases at J, leaving 20 bases unmatched. The CDR3 spans 21 residues. The CDR3 DNA reads as TGTGCCAGCAGTCCCACTTCGGGGCTAGCGGGACCCTTCAGCTCCTACAATGAGCAGTTCTTC. Translating gives CASSPTSGLAGPFSSYNEQFF.

The chain uses TRBV27 and TRBJ1-5; D remains unclear. Trimming pared 3 bases from V and 3 bases from J, leaving 6 bases between. The CDR3 is 13 amino acids. CDR1 MNHEY and CDR2 SMNVEV come from the germline V gene (reference sequence). In nucleotides, the CDR3 is TGTGCCAGCAGTTTCGTTTTCAATCAGCCCCAGCATTTT. Amino acid sequence: CASSFVFNQPQHF.

The genes are TRBV9 and TRBJ1-4, with 8 positions matching TRBD1. The CDR3 sequence is 13 residues long. CDR1 and CDR2 (germline): SGDLS, YYNGEE. J gave up 8 bases and V 5 bases, and 5 bases lay outside the gene matches. Written as DNA, the CDR3 is TGTGCCAGCAGAGGACAGGGCAGCGAAAAACTGTTTTTT. It encodes CASRGQGSEKLFF.

V and J are TRBV7-3 and TRBJ1-1; TRBD1 matches 8 bases. Trimming took 0 bases from V and 5 from J; bases not matched to a gene: 5. This CDR3 is 15 amino acids long. Germline V gene lookup returns CDR1 SGHTA and CDR2 FQGTGA. In nucleotides, the CDR3 is TGTGCCAGCAGCTTAACGGACAGGGAAAGAACTGAAGCTTTCTTT. Protein sequence: CASSLTDRERTEAFF. Full variable domain (outside the CDR3, taken from reference TRBV7-3 and TRBJ1-1): GAGVSQTPSNKVTEKGKYVELRCDPISGHTALYWYRQSLGQGPEFLIYFQGTGAADDSGLPNDRFFAVRPEGSVSTLKIQRTERGDSAVYLCASSLTDRERTEAFFGQGTRLTVV.

The V call is TRBV5-6, the J call TRBJ1-3; D unresolved. The CDR3 has 13 amino acids. Germline V lookup: CDR1 SGHDT, CDR2 YYEEEE. V dropped 0 bases and J dropped 7 bases, with 8 bases sitting between them. In nucleotides, the CDR3 is TGTGCCAGCAGCTTGGGACTCTTCAACACCATATATTTT. Residues: CASSLGLFNTIYF.

The genes are TRBV5-8 and TRBJ1-5, with a possible D match to TRBD1 (5 bases). This CDR3 contains 14 residues. Germline V gives CDR1 SGHTS, CDR2 YDEGEE. V was pared by 2 bases and J by 5 bases, with 11 bases between. CDR3 DNA: TGTGCCAGCAGCTTAAGACAGACTTATCAGCCCCAGCATTTT. It encodes CASSLRQTYQPQHF.

The rearrangement uses TRBV28 and TRBJ1-1; the D gene is possibly TRBD1 (6 bases). V was cut by 3 bases and J by 1 base, with 12 bases left in between. Germline loops: CDR1 MDHEN, CDR2 SYDVKM. The CDR3 is 15 residues long. In DNA form, the CDR3 reads TGTGCCAGCAGTTTTTGGGGGACAACGAACACTGAAGCTTTCTTT. Translating it yields CASSFWGTTNTEAFF.

This CDR3 is CASSSLQGALDSPLHF. DNA for the CDR3: TGTGCCAGCAGCTCTCTGCAGGGGGCCCTAGACTCACCCCTCCACTTT. This chain uses TRBV11-2 with TRBJ1-6, with TRBD1 matching over 8 bases. CDR3 length: 16 amino acids. Unmatched junction bases numbered 12, after V lost 4 bases and J lost 10 bases. Germline V CDR1 and CDR2: SGHAT, FQNNGV.

CDR3 residues: CASSPTPDYGYTF. CDR3 DNA: TGTGCCAGCTCACCAACCCCAGACTATGGCTACACCTTC. The chain has TRBV18 and TRBJ1-2; D not certain. CDR1 and CDR2 from the germline V gene are KGHSH and LQKENI. V was clipped by 2 bases and J by 3 bases, with 7 bases between them. CDR3 size: 13 residues.

The gene calls are TRBV27 and TRBJ1-1, with D possibly matching TRBD1 (5 bases). The CDR3 is 14 amino acids. Between the trimmed V and J ends, which lost 6 bases and 0 bases, there was a span of 11 bases. From germline, CDR1 is MNHEY and CDR2 SMNVEV (reference sequence). The CDR3 here is CASSPGWMNTEAFF. The CDR3 bases are TGTGCCAGCAGCCCAGGGTGGATGAACACTGAAGCTTTCTTT.

The chain joins TRBV28 to TRBJ2-7; 12 bases are shared with TRBD2. Trimming at V came to 6 bases and at J to 6 bases, leaving 15 bases not matched to a gene. This CDR3 has 17 amino acids. The V gene's germline CDR1 is MDHEN and CDR2 SYDVKM. CDR3 sequence: CASRLYAPTSGRSEQYF. The DNA of the CDR3 is TGTGCCAGCAGGCTGTATGCCCCGACTAGCGGGAGATCCGAGCAGTACTTC.